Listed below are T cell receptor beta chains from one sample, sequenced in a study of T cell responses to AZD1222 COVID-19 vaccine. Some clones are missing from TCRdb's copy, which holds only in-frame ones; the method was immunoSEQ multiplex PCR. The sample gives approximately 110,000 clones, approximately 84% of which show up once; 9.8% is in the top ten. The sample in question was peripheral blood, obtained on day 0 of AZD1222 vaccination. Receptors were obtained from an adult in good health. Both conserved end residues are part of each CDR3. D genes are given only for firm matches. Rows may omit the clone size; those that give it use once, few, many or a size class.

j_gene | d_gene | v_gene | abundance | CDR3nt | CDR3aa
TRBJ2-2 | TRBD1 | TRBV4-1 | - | TGCGCCAGCAGTTCGACAGGGGCGAACACCGGGGAGCTGTTTTTT | CASSSTGANTGELFF
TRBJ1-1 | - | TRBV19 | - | TGTGCCAGTACCTCAGGGACTCGGTCTGAAGCTTTCTTT | CASTSGTRSEAFF
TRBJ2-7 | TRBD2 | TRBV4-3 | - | TGCGCCAGCAGCCAAGACTCGACGGGGGGCGAGCAGTACTTC | CASSQDSTGGEQYF
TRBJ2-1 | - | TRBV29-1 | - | TGCAGCGTTGGGGGGCGTTGGACAGAGTCCAATGAGCAGTTCTTC | CSVGGRWTESNEQFF
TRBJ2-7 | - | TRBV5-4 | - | TGTGCCAGCAGGACCAAGGCGGGAAGCTCCTACGAGCAGTACTTC | CASRTKAGSSYEQYF
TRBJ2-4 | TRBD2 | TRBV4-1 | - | TGCGCCAGCAGCCCCGGGGGTAGCGGGCTAGCCAAAAACATTCAGTACTTC | CASSPGGSGLAKNIQYF
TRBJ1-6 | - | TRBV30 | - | TGTGCCTGGTCTCCAGGGGCCAATTCACCCCTCCACTTT | CAWSPGANSPLHF
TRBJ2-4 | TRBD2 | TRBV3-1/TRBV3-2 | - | TGTGCCAGCAGCCAAAGGACTAGCATCGGCATTCAGTACTTC | CASSQRTSIGIQYF
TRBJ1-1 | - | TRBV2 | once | TGTGCCAGCAGTGAAGCGCTTGGGGAGGGTTTGGCTTTCTTT | CASSEALGEGLAFF
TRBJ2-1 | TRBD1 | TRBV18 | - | TGTGCCAGCTCACCACAGGGACAGAAACAACACAATGAGCAGTTCTTC | CASSPQGQKQHNEQFF
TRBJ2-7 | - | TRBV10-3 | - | TGTGCCATCAGCGACCCCTGGAACCTGGGGTACGAGCAGTACTTC | CAISDPWNLGYEQYF
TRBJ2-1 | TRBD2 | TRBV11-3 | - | TGTGCCAGCAGCTTAGAGGCTAGCGGGAGGGATGAGCAGTTCTTC | CASSLEASGRDEQFF
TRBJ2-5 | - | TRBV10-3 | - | TGTGCCATCAGCAAAGCTGGACTCCAAGAGACCCAGTACTTC | CAISKAGLQETQYF
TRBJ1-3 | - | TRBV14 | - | TGTGCCAGCATCACCCGGATCGGGACTCAAGGAAACACCATATATTTT | CASITRIGTQGNTIYF
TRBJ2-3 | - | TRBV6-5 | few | TGTGCCAGCAGCCACGGACAAGACACAGATACGCAGTATTTT | CASSHGQDTDTQYF
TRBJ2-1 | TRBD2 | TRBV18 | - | TGTGCCAGCTCACCACCGTATTCTAGCGGGGGACCTGCCTACAATGAGCAGTTCTTC | CASSPPYSSGGPAYNEQFF
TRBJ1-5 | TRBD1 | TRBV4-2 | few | TGTGCCAGCAGCCCCCGGGACAGCCTTTCGCCCCAGCATTTT | CASSPRDSLSPQHF
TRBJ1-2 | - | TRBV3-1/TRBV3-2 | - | TGTGCCAGCAGGCGCCAGGGGCAGGGAAAGGGAGGGGGTACGTCAGACAAGGGCTACACCTTC | CASRRQGQGKGGGTSDKGYTF
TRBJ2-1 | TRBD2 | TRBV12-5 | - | TGTGCTAGTGTATTAGCGGGGGGGCTCTACAATGAGCAGTTCTTC | CASVLAGGLYNEQFF
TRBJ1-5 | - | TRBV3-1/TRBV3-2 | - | TGTGCCAGCAGCCAAGGGCCTCAGCCCCAGCATTTT | CASSQGPQPQHF
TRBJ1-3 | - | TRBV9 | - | TGTGCCAGCAGCGTAAGGTCCGGGAGCTCTGGAAACACCATATATTTT | CASSVRSGSSGNTIYF
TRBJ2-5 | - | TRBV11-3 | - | TGTGCCAGCAGCTTAGAAGTGGGGGGAGAGACCCAGTACTTC | CASSLEVGGETQYF
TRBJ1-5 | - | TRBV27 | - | TGTGCCGCTGGGGAGGGGGTTAGGGGACAGCCCCAGCATTTT | CAAGEGVRGQPQHF
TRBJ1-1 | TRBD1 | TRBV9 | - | TGTGCCAGCAGCGTAGGCCCCGGGACAGGGGTCGCTGAAGCTTTCTTT | CASSVGPGTGVAEAFF
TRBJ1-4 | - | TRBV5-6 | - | TGTGCCAGCAGCTCTCGGGACACGGATGAAAAACTGTTTTTT | CASSSRDTDEKLFF
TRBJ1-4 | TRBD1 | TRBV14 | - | TGTGCCAGCAGCTCCCGGACAGGGAAGGTCGTTGAAAAACTGTTTTTT | CASSSRTGKVVEKLFF
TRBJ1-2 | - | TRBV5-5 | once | TGTGCCAGCAGCTTAAGTCATAACTATGGCTACACCTTC | CASSLSHNYGYTF